Each of the 5 T cell receptor beta chains below was sequenced from the same sample in a study of T cell clonality in common variable immunodeficiency. Libraries were prepared by immunoSEQ multiplex PCR; TCRdb keeps only in-frame clonotypes and omits some of them. The sample includes fewer than 55,000 clones, none of them occurring once. The sequencing sample was made of peripheral blood mononuclear cells. These receptors were taken from a person between 18 and 75 years old in good health.

This clone was counted ten times or more. The read falls 3 residues short of the CDR3 end, and the missing part is taken from the germline J gene. This rearrangement joins TRBV28 to TRBJ2-2; a weak D match, TRBD1 (6 bases). The CDR3 runs 15 residues. Trimming took off 7 bases at V and 3 bases at J, with 15 bases between the two ends. The germline CDR1 and CDR2 sequences are MDHEN and SYDVKM. The covered CDR3 bases are TGTGCCAGCACATGGACAGTGGTTGACACCGGGGAG. This sequence encodes CASTWTVVDTGE. The CDR3 reads in full as CASTWTVVDTGELFF.

This clone was counted ten times or more. The CDR3 is CASTVRTSGTDTQYF. The covered CDR3 bases are TGTGCCAGCACCGTACGGACTAGCGGTACAGATACG. The J gene is TRBJ2-3, the V gene TRBV2; TRBD2 matches 10 bases. The read halts 3 residues ahead of the CDR3 end, with the missing end drawn from the germline J gene. Per germline, CDR1 SNHLY and CDR2 FYNNEI. Trimming at V came to 7 bases and at J to 3 bases, leaving 7 bases not matched to a gene. This CDR3 spans 15 amino acids.

In its sample, this clone was seen many times. Sequencing ends 3 residues short of the CDR3 end; the germline J gene provides the rest. The chain is built from TRBV14 and TRBJ1-3, with a weak D call TRBD1 (6 bases). The CDR3 totals 14 residues. Germline V gives CDR1 SGHDN, CDR2 FVKESK. V was pared by 4 bases and J by 2 bases, with 9 bases between. CDR3 loop: CASSPGTTGNTIYF. The CDR3 bases that were read are TGTGCCAGCAGCCCCGGGACAACTGGAAACACC. The whole variable domain, remainder taken from reference TRBV14 and TRBJ1-3, is EAGVTQFPSHSVIEKGQTVTLRCDPISGHDNLYWYRRVMGKEIKFLLHFVKESKQDESGMPNNRFLAERTGGTYSTLKVQPAELEDSGVYFCASSPGTTGNTIYFGEGSWLTVV.

In the case of this clone: The CDR3 end is not reached by the read, which stops 3 residues before it; the germline J gene fills it in. The rearrangement joins TRBV19 to TRBJ2-7; tentatively, D is TRBD1 (6 bases). V was trimmed by 4 bases and J by 6 bases, leaving 16 bases between them. CDR1 and CDR2 (germline): LNHDA, SQIVND (reference sequence). The CDR3 totals 14 residues. The CDR3 spells CASSTSRGRGEQYF. The covered CDR3 bases are TGTGCCAGTAGTACCAGCAGGGGAAGGGGCGAG.

This clone showed up many times. The read ends 3 residues early relative to the CDR3; the germline J gene fills the gap. The genes are TRBV2 and TRBJ2-7; 9 positions match TRBD1. From germline, CDR1 is SNHLY and CDR2 FYNNEI. This CDR3 contains 15 residues. With V trimmed by 6 bases and J by 0 bases, 6 bases remained unmatched. CDR3 in amino acids: CASRGTGPSSYEQYF. CDR3 bases read: TGTGCCAGCAGGGGGACAGGGCCAAGCTCCTACGAG.